This T cell receptor beta chain was sequenced during a study of blood T cells in healthy people across ages. In this sample, this clonotype turned up many times. Its antigen is still unknown. For the second PCR, which ran for about 6 to 12 cycles, a sample-barcoded 5' primer and a J-beta primer mix were used. A single record per CDR3 protein comes from TCRdb applying MiXCR to the 5' RACE reads. The repertoire holds 250,000 to 300,000 distinct CDR3 sequences, with 27% as singletons. Findings of the study overall: It was not possible, with unsorted PBMCs, to conclusively compare naive and antigen-experienced cells.

Trimming shortened V by 6 bases and J by 2 bases, and 8 bases separated the two germline ends. Germline CDR1 ENHRY, CDR2 SYGVKD. The CDR3 covers 13 residues. The source is a woman in her seventies in good health. This chain links TRBV10-3 with TRBJ1-5, with D hard to call. Sequencing used blood. As DNA, the CDR3 is TGTGCCATCAGGACCGATGGCAATCAGCCCCAGCATTTT. Amino acid sequence: CAIRTDGNQPQHF.